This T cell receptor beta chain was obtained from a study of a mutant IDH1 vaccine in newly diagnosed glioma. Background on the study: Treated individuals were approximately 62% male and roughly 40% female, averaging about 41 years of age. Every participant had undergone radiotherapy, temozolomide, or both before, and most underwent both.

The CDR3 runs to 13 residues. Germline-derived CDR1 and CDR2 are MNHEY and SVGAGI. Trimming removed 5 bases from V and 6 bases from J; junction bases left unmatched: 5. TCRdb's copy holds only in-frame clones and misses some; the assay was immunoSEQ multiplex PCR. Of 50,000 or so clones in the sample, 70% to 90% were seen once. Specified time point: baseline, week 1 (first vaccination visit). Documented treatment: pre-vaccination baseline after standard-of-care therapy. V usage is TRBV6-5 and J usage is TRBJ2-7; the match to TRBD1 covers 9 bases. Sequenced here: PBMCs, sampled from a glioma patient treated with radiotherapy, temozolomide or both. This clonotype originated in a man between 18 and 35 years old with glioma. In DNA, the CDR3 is TGTGCCAGCAGTCGGGACAGGGCCGCCGAGCAGTACTTC. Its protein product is CASSRDRAAEQYF.